This T cell receptor beta chain was identified during a study of shared clonotypes between healthy human individuals. Regarding the study as a whole: Only blood samples were collected, and tissue repertoires likely differ. With several donors compared, approximately 5% of naive CD4 clonotypes were shared.

Into CD45RA+ naive and CD45RA-negative memory subsets, the CD4+ cells were split. The data were produced by immunoSEQ multiplex PCR, yet TCRdb's version contains in-frame clones alone and is incomplete. The sample holds some 980,000 clones, around 80% seen once. This clone was seen a handful of times. Antigen unknown. Germline V gene lookup returns CDR1 WNHNN and CDR2 SYGVQD (reference sequence). The J segment lost 8 bases and the V segment lost 0 bases, leaving 11 bases of the junction unmatched. The CDR3 has 16 residues. J is TRBJ1-2 and V is TRBV10-1, with 8 bases fitting TRBD1. The receptor was derived from a man younger than 35 in good health. Specimen: memory CD4+ T cells sorted from blood. Subset reported: CD45RA-negative fraction. The CDR3 DNA reads TGCGCCAGCAGTGAGTCTATCCGGACAGGGATAAGCGGCTACACCTTC. Translating gives CASSESIRTGISGYTF.